The 9 T cell receptor beta chains below all came from one sample that was sequenced in a study of cytomegalovirus exposure and HLA in healthy donors. PCR amplification relied on 60 Vbeta primers (plus 13 Jbeta primers). The protocol was immunoSEQ multiplex PCR, while the TCRdb copy is restricted to in-frame clones and leaves out a portion. Here the sample spans about 150,000 clones, around 68% being singletons. The specimen sequenced was PBMCs. These receptors originate from a man aged 30 to 45 in good health and CMV-seronegative.

The CDR3 DNA reads as TGTGCCAGCAGCGTAGTAGCGAACACCGGGGAGCTGTTTTTT. Translating gives CASSVVANTGELFF. The rearrangement joins TRBV9 to TRBJ2-2; D gene ambiguous. Trimming stripped 0 bases from V and 0 bases from J, with 3 bases between. CDR3 length: 14 amino acids. Germline CDR1 and CDR2: SGDLS and YYNGEE. The whole variable domain, remainder taken from reference TRBV9 and TRBJ2-2, is DSGVTQTPKHLITATGQRVTLRCSPRSGDLSVYWYQQSLDQGLQFLIQYYNGEERAKGNILERFSAQQFPDLHSELNLSSLELGDSALYFCASSVVANTGELFFGEGSRLTVL.

The count of this clone is one. The chain links TRBV7-2 to TRBJ2-7, with a weak D call TRBD2 (6 bases). The CDR3 covers 13 residues. The V and J ends lost 3 bases and 6 bases respectively, with 12 bases between them. Germline V gene data show CDR1 as SGHTA and CDR2 as FQGNSA. CDR3 residues: CASSFIRRGEQYF. The CDR3 bases are TGTGCCAGCAGCTTTATCCGGCGGGGCGAGCAGTACTTC.

This clone was counted a single time. V gene TRBV6-1 combines with J gene TRBJ2-5; 7 nucleotides line up with TRBD1. The DNA matches TRBJ2-7 better at its end, which makes the J call doubtful. In germline, CDR1 is MNHNS, CDR2 SASEGT. CDR3 length equals 12 residues. The CDR3 coding sequence is TGTGCCAGCAGACAGGGGTCCTACGAGCAGTACTTC. Encoded protein: CASRQGSYEQYF.

The genes are TRBV10-3 and TRBJ2-7, with TRBD1 identical over 10 bases. After removal of 10 bases from V and 6 bases from J, the junction contained 9 bases not matched to a gene. The CDR3 is made up of 13 amino acids. The germline gives CDR1 ENHRY, CDR2 SYGVKD. CDR3 in amino acids: CARSRDRGAEQYF. The DNA of the CDR3 is TGTGCCAGATCCCGGGACAGGGGAGCCGAGCAGTACTTC.

This chain uses TRBV29-1 with TRBJ2-5, with TRBD1 matching over 8 bases. The last part of the DNA fits TRBJ2-7 better; the J call may be wrong. The germline V gene encodes CDR1 SQVTM and CDR2 ANQGSEA. This CDR3 has 12 amino acids. The CDR3 protein is CSVAGGGHEQYF. The DNA of the CDR3 is TGCAGCGTTGCAGGGGGCGGGCACGAGCAGTACTTC.

This clone was observed a few times. Sequence at one end of the junction differs from germline and may be a read error. The rearrangement uses TRBV5-1 and TRBJ1-5, with TRBD1 as a possible D gene (5 bases). Germline V lookup: CDR1 SGHRS, CDR2 YFSETQ. The CDR3 has 15 residues. CDR3: CASSLAGGANQPQNF. CDR3 DNA sequence: TGCGCCAGCAGCTTGGCCGGAGGGGCCAATCAGCCCCAGAATTTT.

This chain links TRBV10-3 with TRBJ1-1; D uncertain. The CDR3 spans 14 residues. Germline V gene data show CDR1 as ENHRY and CDR2 as SYGVKD. The germline V and J ends were trimmed by 0 bases and 10 bases, with 15 bases remaining between them. The CDR3 protein is CAISESLPTGSAFF. The CDR3 region has the DNA TGTGCCATCAGTGAGTCTTTACCCACCGGTTCAGCTTTCTTT.

V gene TRBV9 combines with J gene TRBJ2-7; TRBD1 matches 8 bases. CDR3 length: 14 residues. Losses at the gene ends were 3 bases for V and 2 bases for J; bases not matched to a gene: 4. The germline V gene has CDR1 SGDLS and CDR2 YYNGEE. Written as DNA, the CDR3 is TGTGCCAGCAGCGCGGGACAGGTCCCCTACGAGCAGTACTTC. Translated, it gives CASSAGQVPYEQYF.

The chain employs TRBV2 and TRBJ1-1; the D is unclear. The CDR3 has 15 residues. CDR1 and CDR2 (germline): SNHLY, FYNNEI. V was cut by 0 bases and J by 6 bases, with 14 bases left in between. CDR3 nucleotides: TGTGCCAGCAGTGAAGCTATCGCGGCAGTCTCTGAAGCTTTCTTT. The encoded protein is CASSEAIAAVSEAFF.